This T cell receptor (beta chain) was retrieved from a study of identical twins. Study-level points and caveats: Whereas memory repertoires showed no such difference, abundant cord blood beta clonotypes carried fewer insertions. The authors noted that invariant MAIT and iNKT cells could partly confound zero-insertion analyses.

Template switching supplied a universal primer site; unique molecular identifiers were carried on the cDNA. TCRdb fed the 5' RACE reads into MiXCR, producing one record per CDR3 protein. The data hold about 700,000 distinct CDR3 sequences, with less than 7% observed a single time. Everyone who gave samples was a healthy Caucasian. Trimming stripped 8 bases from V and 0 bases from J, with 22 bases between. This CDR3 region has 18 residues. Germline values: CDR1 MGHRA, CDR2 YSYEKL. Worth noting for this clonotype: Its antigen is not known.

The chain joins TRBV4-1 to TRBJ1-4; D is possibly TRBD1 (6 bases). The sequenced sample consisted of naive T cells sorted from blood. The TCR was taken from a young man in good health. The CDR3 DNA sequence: TGCGCCAGCGGGCAGGGGACCCGGCACCGTGCAACTAATGAAAAACTGTTTTTT. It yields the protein CASGQGTRHRATNEKLFF.